The clone carrying this T cell receptor beta chain was seen only a few times. Its antigen is not identified. The sample comes from a study of radiotherapy plus CTLA-4 blockade in lung cancer. Study-wide results and caveats: After radiotherapy and ipilimumab, tumor-derived clones expanded in peripheral blood.

Receiving focal radiation plus CTLA-4 blockade with ipilimumab were patients who had chemo-refractory metastatic non-small-cell lung cancer. Using immunoSEQ multiplex PCR, the repertoire was profiled, and TCRdb retains in-frame clones only, with some absent. The sample lists around 95,000 clones, about 83% occurring once. The CDR3 totals 16 residues. V shed 5 bases and J shed 4 bases, with 18 bases lying between them. From germline, CDR1 is LNHDA and CDR2 SQIVND (reference sequence). The V call is TRBV19, the J call TRBJ2-1; D possibly corresponds to TRBD2 (5 bases). The material was peripheral blood, obtained from a patient treated with radiotherapy plus ipilimumab. The receptor was isolated from a human donor with non-small cell lung cancer who had stable disease on radiotherapy plus ipilimumab. CDR3 region: CASSLLGATLYNEQFF. CDR3 DNA sequence: TGTGCCAGTAGTCTGTTGGGAGCAACCTTATACAATGAGCAGTTCTTC.